Given below is one T cell receptor beta chain in context. The antigen remains unidentified. CDR3 length: 14 residues. Germline-derived CDR1 and CDR2 are SGHRS and YFSETQ. Trimming took 3 bases from V and 10 from J, leaving 19 bases between them. The data derive from a study of early T cells in non-severe SARS-CoV-2 infection. Overall study: Sequencing input comprised bulk RNA from unsorted whole blood; chain pairing was not available.

Study results and limitations: Matching results from VDJdb favored anti-spike CD8 responses, leaving private and CD4 specificities undetected.

Tagging with unique molecular identifiers was applied to individual cDNA molecules. TCRdb redid the calling of the 5' RACE reads with MiXCR, one entry per CDR3 protein. The table includes 100,000 to 150,000 distinct CDR3 sequences, under 15% detected once. J is TRBJ1-2 and V is TRBV5-1; D is perhaps TRBD1 (6 bases). Sequencing was done on a sample of whole blood. This sequence originates from an adult who was a healthcare worker with PCR-confirmed SARS-CoV-2 infection or an uninfected control (not recorded which). The CDR3 nucleotides read TGCGCCAGCAGCTCCACTCCAGGGGAGATGACCTACACCTTC. It is translated as CASSSTPGEMTYTF.